This TCR beta chain was captured by sequencing in a study of T cell clonotyping in hematopoietic cell transplantation. Regarding the study as a whole: At the given depth, recipient repertoires were over 95% de novo clonotypes. CD4 and CD8 repertoire contributions could not be separated without sorting. Higher Inverse Simpson Index values in graft donor and pretransplant recipient predicted broader posttransplant TCR diversity.

Concerning this clone itself: Its antigen is as yet unknown.

Some clones are missing from TCRdb's copy, which holds only in-frame ones; the method was immunoSEQ multiplex PCR. The table lists some 40,000 clones, around 94% of them singletons. The receptor comes from a woman between 45 and 60 years old in good health. Some clones in this sample may be carry-over from other donors' samples. Sequencing used peripheral blood mononuclear cells.

As DNA, the CDR3 is TGTGCCAGCAGTGACCAGGCAGGGGGCTTCACAGATACGCAGTATTTT. Translated, it gives CASSDQAGGFTDTQYF. The chain uses TRBV6-4 and TRBJ2-3; 8 nucleotides align to TRBD1. CDR3 length: 16 residues. CDR1 is MRHNA and CDR2 is SNTAGT in the germline V gene. The J segment lost 2 bases and the V segment lost 2 bases, leaving 6 bases of the junction unmatched.